The 30 T cell receptor beta chains presented below share a single source sample, sequenced in a study of T-cell reconstitution after alpha-beta-depleted transplantation in children. Unique molecular identifiers were built into the TCRbeta library. TCRdb reprocessed the PCR reads with MiXCR, giving one entry per CDR3 protein. The table lists approximately 640,000 distinct CDR3 sequences, roughly 17% of them singletons. This sample comprised PBMCs from the stem cell graft donor, obtained from the stem cell graft. The receptors derive from a human donor who donated a stem cell graft to a child with acute myeloid leukemia.

This clonotype was found many times. The chain combines TRBV12-3 or TRBV12-4 with TRBJ2-1; D is ambiguous. The CDR3 is 12 residues long. V lost 5 bases to trimming and J lost 9 bases, with 11 bases between them. CDR3 DNA: TGTGCCAGCAGTCCTAGTTTGGGTGAGCAGTTCTTC. Its protein is CASSPSLGEQFF.

There are many counts of this clonotype. V is TRBV20-1 and J is TRBJ1-5; D remains unclear. Germline CDR1 is DFQATT and CDR2 is SNEGSKA (reference sequence). The CDR3 is made up of 13 amino acids. Trimming took 5 bases from V and 4 from J, leaving 12 bases between them. Written as DNA, the CDR3 is TGCAGTGCTCTGGTTGGCGGGAATCAGCCCCAGCATTTT. Its translation is CSALVGGNQPQHF.

This clonotype was seen ten or more times. This chain joins TRBV20-1 and TRBJ1-3; no clear D gene. The ends were cut back, 5 bases at V and 4 bases at J, with 12 bases in the middle. The CDR3 is 13 amino acids. Germline V gene lookup returns CDR1 DFQATT and CDR2 SNEGSKA (reference sequence). The CDR3 bases are TGCAGTGCTCTAGGGCCCTCGGGAAACACCATATATTTT. It translates to CSALGPSGNTIYF.

This clonotype was detected a few times. The chain recombines TRBV6-1 with TRBJ1-3; D is unclear. The CDR3 consists of 13 residues. CDR1 and CDR2 from the germline V gene are MNHNS and SASEGT. The ends were cut back, 6 bases at V and 1 base at J, with 7 bases in the middle. CDR3 in amino acids: CASRVISGNTIYF. The CDR3 DNA reads TGTGCCAGCAGGGTTATATCTGGAAACACCATATATTTT.

The V and J genes are TRBV6-5 and TRBJ1-2; D perhaps matches TRBD1 (5 bases). The CDR3 length is 13 residues. The germline gives CDR1 MNHEY, CDR2 SVGAGI. V lost 2 bases, J lost 8 bases, and 12 bases lay in between. CDR3 coding DNA: TGTGCCAGCAGTTACCGATCCAGGGAGGGCTACACCTTC. Protein: CASSYRSREGYTF.

Note on this clonotype: With a much larger clone just one base away, this may be a read error. This chain connects TRBV10-3 to TRBJ1-5; D is uncertain. Germline CDR1 reads ENHRY; CDR2 reads SYGVKD. V lost 5 bases to trimming and J lost 4 bases, with 9 bases between them. This CDR3 spans 13 amino acids. The DNA for the CDR3 is TGTGCCATCAGTTGGCAGAGAAATCAGCCCCAGCATTTT. Amino acid sequence: CAISWQRNQPQHF.

This clonotype was observed a handful of times. The rearrangement uses TRBV27 and TRBJ2-7; TRBD2 agrees at 7 bases. The trim removed 5 bases at V and 2 bases at J, leaving 9 bases unmatched. The CDR3 runs 15 residues. CDR1 is MNHEY and CDR2 is SMNVEV in the germline V gene (reference sequence). CDR3 in amino acids: CASSKEAGYTYEQYF. CDR3 nucleotides: TGTGCCAGCAGTAAGGAAGCGGGGTATACCTACGAGCAGTACTTC.

The chain employs TRBV7-2 and TRBJ2-3; 7 nucleotides align to TRBD2. This CDR3 comprises 17 residues. Trimming cost V 5 bases and J 2 bases; bases outside gene matches: 13. Germline V gene data show CDR1 as SGHTA and CDR2 as FQGNSA. CDR3 in amino acids: CASSAPREAGNTDTQYF. The CDR3 DNA follows: TGTGCCAGCAGCGCCCCCCGGGAAGCGGGGAACACAGATACGCAGTATTTT.

This clonotype was observed a few times. This rearrangement joins TRBV7-3 to TRBJ2-7, with D perhaps TRBD1 (6 bases). The CDR3 has 14 amino acids. Trimming shortened V by 5 bases and J by 5 bases, and 16 bases separated the two germline ends. CDR1 is SGHTA, CDR2 FQGTGA, per germline. The CDR3 DNA sequence: TGTGCCAGCAGCCCACAGGGAACCCCGGACGAGCAGTACTTC. Protein product: CASSPQGTPDEQYF.

The rearrangement joins TRBV19 to TRBJ2-7; tentative D call: TRBD2 (5 bases). The ends were cut back, 5 bases at V and 3 bases at J, with 14 bases in the middle. Germline loops: CDR1 LNHDA, CDR2 SQIVND (reference sequence). This CDR3 contains 14 residues. CDR3 loop: CASSPLGSDYEQYF. CDR3 bases: TGTGCCAGTAGTCCCCTGGGGAGTGACTACGAGCAGTACTTC.

This chain connects TRBV5-1 to TRBJ2-2, with 9 nucleotides matching TRBD2. Looked up from germline, CDR1 is SGHRS and CDR2 is YFSETQ. The CDR3 totals 14 residues. The trim removed 7 bases at V and 9 bases at J, leaving 10 bases unmatched. The CDR3 protein is CASAGRTSDRELFF. In DNA, the CDR3 is TGCGCCAGCGCGGGGAGGACTAGCGACAGGGAGCTGTTTTTT.

This clonotype was seen only a few times. Here the CDR3 DNA reads TGTGCCAGCAGCGACTTCGACAGGGCAGCCAAAAACATTCAGTACTTC. Residues: CASSDFDRAAKNIQYF. J is TRBJ2-4 and V is TRBV6-1, with 7 bases aligning to TRBD1. After removal of 6 bases from V and 0 bases from J, the junction contained 8 bases not matched to a gene. Germline V gives CDR1 MNHNS, CDR2 SASEGT. The CDR3 totals 16 residues.

This clonotype was observed a handful of times. This chain joins TRBV11-2 and TRBJ2-7, with TRBD1 identical over 12 bases. Trimming at V came to 2 bases and at J to 9 bases, leaving 5 bases not matched to a gene. Per germline, CDR1 SGHAT and CDR2 FQNNGV. CDR3 length: 14 residues. CDR3 DNA sequence: TGTGCCAGCAGCTTATCCCGGGACAGGGGGCCGCAGTACGTC. Encoded protein: CASSLSRDRGPQYV.

This clonotype was detected only a few times. The chain couples TRBV7-9 to TRBJ2-5; tentative D call: TRBD2 (7 bases). Germline lookup yields CDR1 SEHNR and CDR2 FQNEAQ (reference sequence). The V end lost 2 bases, the J end lost 2 bases, and 15 bases lay between the germline ends. This CDR3 region has 16 residues. CDR3 bases: TGTGCCAGCAGCTTAACCCGCGGGGGCCCACAAGAGACCCAGTACTTC. This translates into CASSLTRGGPQETQYF.

The V and J genes are TRBV28 and TRBJ2-2; 7 positions match TRBD2. The germline V gene encodes CDR1 MDHEN and CDR2 SYDVKM. The trim removed 6 bases at V and 6 bases at J, leaving 10 bases unmatched. This CDR3 has 15 residues. Written as DNA, the CDR3 is TGTGCCAGCAGACACCAGATAGCGGGTTCCGGGGAGCTGTTTTTT. Its translation: CASRHQIAGSGELFF.

The V call is TRBV5-1, the J call TRBJ2-7; D is perhaps TRBD1 (6 bases). The V end was cut by 4 bases, the J end by 0 bases, with 11 bases between. This CDR3 comprises 14 residues. CDR1 and CDR2 (germline): SGHRS, YFSETQ. The CDR3: CASSPGQYSYEQYV. Written as DNA, the CDR3 is TGCGCCAGCAGCCCCGGACAGTACTCCTACGAGCAGTACGTC.

This clonotype came up many times. The genes are TRBV20-1 and TRBJ2-7, with TRBD1 identical over 7 bases. The J segment lost 6 bases and the V segment lost 2 bases, leaving 13 bases of the junction unmatched. Germline V gene sequence: CDR1 DFQATT, CDR2 SNEGSKA (reference sequence). The CDR3 runs 15 residues. CDR3: CSARRGGHQTREQYF. The CDR3 nucleotides are TGCAGTGCTAGAAGAGGGGGCCATCAAACTCGCGAGCAGTACTTC.

This clonotype was seen once. This may come from a read error, since a much larger clone is one base off. The chain combines TRBV6-6 with TRBJ1-1; unclear D gene. The CDR3 sequence is 11 residues long. With 6 bases removed from V and 8 bases from J, the gap between germline ends came to 10 bases. CDR1 and CDR2 from the germline V gene are MNHNY and SVGAGI (reference sequence). CDR3 sequence (DNA): TGTGCCAGCAGAGGAGGTTTCGAAGCTTTCTTT. Translation: CASRGGFEAFF.

The chain has TRBV11-2 and TRBJ2-3; D is possibly TRBD2 (5 bases). Trimming cost V 1 base and J 2 bases, with 16 bases left between them. The V gene's germline CDR1 is SGHAT and CDR2 FQNNGV. This CDR3 is 17 amino acids long. DNA for the CDR3: TGTGCCAGCAGCTTAGTCACAGTCCGGGAAGTCACAGATACGCAGTATTTT. Its translation is CASSLVTVREVTDTQYF.

At least ten counts were recorded for this clonotype. The V and J genes are TRBV7-2 and TRBJ2-5; 8 positions agree with TRBD1. The J segment lost 5 bases and the V segment lost 5 bases, leaving 7 bases of the junction unmatched. The CDR3 is made up of 14 amino acids. Germline CDR1 reads SGHTA; CDR2 reads FQGNSA. The CDR3 bases are TGTGCCAGCAGCCAGACAGGGGCAGGGGAGACCCAGTACTTC. Translation: CASSQTGAGETQYF.

In this sample, this clonotype turned up many times. The chain links TRBV7-2 to TRBJ1-4, with a possible D match to TRBD1 (5 bases). The V gene lost 2 bases and the J gene lost 9 bases, with 13 bases spanning the gap. This CDR3 comprises 14 residues. Looked up from germline, CDR1 is SGHTA and CDR2 is FQGNSA. CDR3 protein: CASSLFRDAQKLFF. The CDR3 DNA sequence: TGTGCCAGCAGCTTATTTCGGGACGCCCAAAAACTGTTTTTT. Based on the CDR3 plus reference TRBV7-2 and TRBJ1-4, the full variable domain is GAGVSQSPSNKVTEKGKDVELRCDPISGHTALYWYRQSLGQGLEFLIYFQGNSAPDKSGLPSDRFSAERTGGSVSTLTIQRTQQEDSAVYLCASSLFRDAQKLFFGSGTQLSVL.

The chain recombines TRBV12-3 or TRBV12-4 with TRBJ1-1; D is ambiguous. Trimming stripped 0 bases from V and 1 base from J, with 12 bases between. This CDR3 region has 16 residues. The CDR3 region has the DNA TGTGCCAGCAGTTTAGCCATGATAGGTGCGAACACTGAAGCTTTCTTT. Amino acid sequence: CASSLAMIGANTEAFF.

This clonotype was counted between two and nine times. CDR3 region: CASSWTSGEQFF. CDR3 sequence (DNA): TGTGCCAGCAGCTGGACTAGCGGTGAGCAGTTCTTC. The V gene is TRBV7-9, the J gene TRBJ2-1; 10 bases match TRBD2. The CDR3 spans 12 residues. V lost 4 bases to trimming and J lost 9 bases; unmatched junction nucleotides: 0. Germline CDR1 SEHNR, CDR2 FQNEAQ (reference sequence).

This clonotype has a count of ten or more. This chain joins TRBV7-3 and TRBJ1-1; D gene unclear. V was shortened by 0 bases and J by 6 bases, with 8 bases between the two germline ends. The length of the CDR3 is 13 residues. The germline gives CDR1 SGHTA, CDR2 FQGTGA. In nucleotides, the CDR3 is TGTGCCAGCAGCTTAACACGGGTGGCTGAAGCTTTCTTT. Amino acid sequence: CASSLTRVAEAFF.

This clonotype was recorded at least ten times. The gene calls are TRBV20-1 and TRBJ1-1, with TRBD1 as a possible D gene (6 bases). Trimming stripped 7 bases from V and 5 bases from J, with 11 bases between. The CDR3 is made up of 11 amino acids. CDR1 DFQATT and CDR2 SNEGSKA come from the germline V gene (reference sequence). CDR3 DNA sequence: TGCAGTGAAGACAGGAGGACTGAAGCTTTCTTT. Its protein product is CSEDRRTEAFF.

J is TRBJ2-2 and V is TRBV20-1, with D tentatively TRBD1 (6 bases). With 6 bases removed from V and 3 bases from J, the gap between germline ends came to 14 bases. The CDR3 totals 14 residues. Germline V CDR1 and CDR2: DFQATT, SNEGSKA (reference sequence). CDR3 sequence (DNA): TGCAGTGCCGGGGACAAACAATACACCGGGGAGCTGTTTTTT. As protein: CSAGDKQYTGELFF.

The sample holds many counts of this clonotype. V usage is TRBV10-2 and J usage is TRBJ2-7; maybe TRBD2 (5 bases). The CDR3 loop spans 12 amino acids. The V gene lost 3 bases and the J gene lost 7 bases, with 10 bases spanning the gap. Germline loops: CDR1 WSHSY, CDR2 SAAADI. The CDR3 loop is CASSDRGYEQYV. The CDR3 nucleotides are TGCGCCAGCAGTGATAGAGGGTATGAGCAGTACGTC.

The chain recombines TRBV28 with TRBJ2-7; D assignment may be TRBD1 or TRBD2 (6 bases each). Trimming pared 7 bases from V and 8 bases from J, leaving 30 bases between. The CDR3 consists of 17 residues. Germline-derived CDR1 and CDR2 are MDHEN and SYDVKM. CDR3 DNA sequence: TGTGCCAGCACCACTCGGGCCCTGATCGGGGGCGCGGATAAGCAGTACGTC. Protein product: CASTTRALIGGADKQYV.

This chain links TRBV10-3 with TRBJ1-3, with 8 bases lining up with TRBD1. The V and J ends lost 7 bases and 0 bases, in that order; junction bases with no gene match: 2. The CDR3 spans 14 residues. The V gene's germline CDR1 is ENHRY and CDR2 SYGVKD. CDR3 coding DNA: TGTGCCATCACGGGACAGGCCTCTGGAAACACCATATATTTT. Translation gives CAITGQASGNTIYF.

For this clonotype: No DNA is shown, since the ends of the CDR3 on it are uncertain; the CDR3 is the one TCRdb lists. The V and J genes are TRBV20-1 and TRBJ2-7; the table names TRBD2, a call not compared with the DNA. The CDR3 adds up to 15 amino acids, both ends counted. Germline V gives CDR1 DFQATT, CDR2 SNEGSKA (reference sequence). CDR3 amino acids: CSAGGLAGYSCEQYF.